This TCR beta chain was sequenced during a study of blood T cell repertoires in COVID-19. For the study at large: Both acute and convalescent COVID-19 samples were obtained from the United States, Italy and Spain. PBMCs, B-cell-depleted T cells, or T cells provided the cDNA or gDNA that made up the material.

V trimming: 5 bases; J trimming: 7 bases; junction bases outside the gene matches: 16. CDR3 length: 16 residues. Per germline, CDR1 LNHDA and CDR2 SQIVND (reference sequence). Authors' data handling: Estimation of nucleated cell counts relied on the amplification of reference gene primers. Repertoires were generated with immunoSEQ multiplex PCR, while TCRdb's copy carries only in-frame clones and drops some. V and J calls and clone size follow that table, whereas D and trimming were derived from the DNA. The repertoire holds about 130,000 clones, around 76% seen once, with more than 10% in the top ten.

This sequence joins TRBV19 and TRBJ1-2; 7 bases map to TRBD1. The sequencing sample was made of peripheral blood. The TCR was taken from a human donor in a cohort sampled during active COVID-19. CDR3 sequence reads: CASSDTGVSAYSGYTF. For the CDR3, the DNA is TGTGCCAGTAGTGATACAGGGGTTTCTGCCTATTCTGGCTACACCTTC.